These T cell receptor beta chains were read from a single sample in a study of blood T cell repertoires in COVID-19. TCRdb's copy holds only in-frame clones and misses some; the assay was immunoSEQ multiplex PCR. The sample has around 260,000 clones; under 90% are singletons. Sequencing used peripheral blood. Receptor source: a man aged 55 to 70 with acute or convalescent COVID-19. CDR3s include the opening cysteine and the closing phenylalanine or tryptophan. Each record gives: clone size, D gene, V gene, J gene, CDR3 DNA, CDR3 protein. A D gene is named only where the DNA matches it firmly. Size is omitted from some rows. Given values are once, few, many or a class for expanded clones.

.	.	TRBV5-1	TRBJ2-1	TGCGCCAGCAGCTTGGACCAGGGGGGCAATGAGCAGTTCTTC	CASSLDQGGNEQFF
.	.	TRBV5-1	TRBJ2-1	TGCGCGACCTCCCCGCAGGGTCTAAACAATGAGCAGTTCTTC	CATSPQGLNNEQFF
.	.	TRBV19	TRBJ2-3	TGTGCCAGTAGTATAGTTGCAAGAGTAAGCACAGATACGCAGTATTTT	CASSIVARVSTDTQYF
.	TRBD1	TRBV5-1	TRBJ1-6	TGCGCCAGCAGCTTCAACGCATGGACAGGGGGTAATTCACCCCTCCACTTT	CASSFNAWTGGNSPLHF
.	.	TRBV6-5	TRBJ1-1	TGTGCCAGCAGTTACTGGGGCGGCAGCGGGGGCACTGAAGCTTTCTTT	CASSYWGGSGGTEAFF
once	TRBD1	TRBV7-3	TRBJ1-6	TGTGCCAGCAGCCTGGACAGGGTAAATTCACCCCTCCACTTT	CASSLDRVNSPLHF
.	.	TRBV7-3	TRBJ2-1	TGTGCCAGCAGCCCGGAAGGGGGCTCCTACAATGAGCAGTTCTTC	CASSPEGGSYNEQFF
.	TRBD2	TRBV28	TRBJ2-6	TGTGCCAGCACCCGACTAGCGGGCTCTGGCGGGGCCAACGTCCTGACTTTC	CASTRLAGSGGANVLTF
.	.	TRBV9	TRBJ1-5	TGTGCCAGCAGCGTAAGGGCCGGGGGCAATCAGCCCCAGCATTTT	CASSVRAGGNQPQHF
.	.	TRBV19	TRBJ1-1	TGTGCCAGTAGGCCTAGGTCGTCGGGCCTCGGGAACTTT	CASRPRSSGLGNF
.	TRBD1	TRBV18	TRBJ1-1	TGTGCCAGCTCACCAGTGACAGGGGAAGCTTTCTTT	CASSPVTGEAFF
.	.	TRBV6-6	TRBJ2-7	TGTGCCAGCAGTGGAACAGGAACGCAATCCTACGAGCAGTACTTC	CASSGTGTQSYEQYF
.	.	TRBV15	TRBJ2-3	TGTGCCACCTCTAGCTGGGCTTCGGCTTCGGGCACAGATACGCAGTATTTT	CATSSWASASGTDTQYF
.	.	TRBV6-6	TRBJ2-5	TGTGCCAGCAGTTACTCGGGAGAACAAGAGACCCAGTACTTC	CASSYSGEQETQYF
.	TRBD2	TRBV27	TRBJ2-1	TGTGCCAGCAGTTTGGCGGGAGGGCGGTCCTACAATGAGCAGTTCTTC	CASSLAGGRSYNEQFF
.	.	TRBV5-1	TRBJ2-3	TGCGCCAGCAGCTTGCGAGAGAGAACAGATACGCAGTATTTT	CASSLRERTDTQYF
.	.	TRBV27	TRBJ1-1	TGTGCCAGCAGCCCCACCCCCCGGGGCACTGAAGCTTTCTTT	CASSPTPRGTEAFF
.	TRBD1	TRBV28	TRBJ1-4	TGTGCCAGCACGGCTGATCGGACAGGGGGGGAAAAACTGTTTTTT	CASTADRTGGEKLFF
.	.	TRBV13	TRBJ1-3	TGTGCCAGCAGCTTCTCCAGGGGCTCAGGGGACACCATATATTTT	CASSFSRGSGDTIYF
.	.	TRBV6-5	TRBJ2-1	TGTGCCAGCAGTTACTCGACAGCCCGCTCCTACAATGAGCAGTTCTTC	CASSYSTARSYNEQFF
.	TRBD2	TRBV2	TRBJ2-2	TGTGCCAGCGCCGGGACTAGCGGGGGGGCGAACACCGGGGAGCTGTTTTTT	CASAGTSGGANTGELFF
.	.	TRBV10-3	TRBJ2-7	TGTGCCATCAGCACTCGAGCGACTTCCTACGAGCAGTACTTC	CAISTRATSYEQYF
.	.	TRBV6-5	TRBJ2-1	TGTGCCAGCAGCGCTTACCCCCCTAACAATGAGCAGTTCTTC	CASSAYPPNNEQFF
.	TRBD1	TRBV19	TRBJ1-4	TGTGCCAGTAGTATAGATCACGGGACAGGGGGATATGAAAAACTGTTTTTT	CASSIDHGTGGYEKLFF
.	TRBD2	TRBV7-6	TRBJ2-5	TGTGCCAGCAGCTTATTAGGAGGCGCTAGCGGGAGTACGGAGACCCAGTACTTC	CASSLLGGASGSTETQYF
once	TRBD1	TRBV20-1	TRBJ1-1	TGCAGTGCTAGTCGGCAGGGGGCTAGCACTGAAGCTTTCTTT	CSASRQGASTEAFF
.	.	TRBV28	TRBJ1-4	TGTGCCAGCACCACCCTAGGGGGAAACGGAGTGGAAAAACTGTTTTTT	CASTTLGGNGVEKLFF
.	.	TRBV6-5	TRBJ2-7	TGTGCCAGCAGTTACGCCCAAAACTGGGAGTCCTACGAGCAGTACTTC	CASSYAQNWESYEQYF
.	.	TRBV3-1/TRBV3-2	TRBJ2-2	TGTGCCAGCAGAGTGGTTCGAGGAGCGCTTGACACCGGGGAGCTGTTTTTT	CASRVVRGALDTGELFF
.	TRBD1	TRBV5-1	TRBJ1-6	TGCGCCAGCAGCCCAACAGGGGGTGATAATTCACCCCTCCACTTT	CASSPTGGDNSPLHF
once	TRBD1	TRBV14	TRBJ1-1	TGTGCCAGCAGCCCTCGGACAGGGCACACTGAAGCTTTCTTT	CASSPRTGHTEAFF
.	.	TRBV7-6	TRBJ1-6	TGTGCCAGCAGCTACGGGGGGAGTAATAATTCACCCCTCCACTTT	CASSYGGSNNSPLHF
.	.	TRBV11-3	TRBJ2-7	TGTGCCAGCAGCTTACGCGGGACCTACGAGCAGTACTTC	CASSLRGTYEQYF
.	.	TRBV13	TRBJ2-1	TGTGCCAGCAGCTTGAACAGGGTCTACAATGAGCAGTTCTTC	CASSLNRVYNEQFF
.	.	TRBV7-2	TRBJ1-2	TGTGCCAGCAGCTCAGGCGGGGGGCAGAGAGGTAACTATGGCTACACCTTC	CASSSGGGQRGNYGYTF
.	.	TRBV4-1	TRBJ1-2	TGCGCCAGCAGCCAGGGGGGGCCGGGACTTTCTAACTATGGCTACACCTTC	CASSQGGPGLSNYGYTF
.	.	TRBV27	TRBJ1-1	TGTGCCAGCAGTTTCTTGAACACTGAAGCTTTCTTT	CASSFLNTEAFF
.	.	TRBV9	TRBJ2-3	TGTGCCAGCACCCCGAGCCCCCGTACAGATACGCAGTATTTT	CASTPSPRTDTQYF
.	TRBD1	TRBV5-1	TRBJ1-2	TGCGCCAGCAGCCCTGGACAGGGCGCTAAGTTTAACTATGGCTACACCTTC	CASSPGQGAKFNYGYTF
.	.	TRBV27	TRBJ2-1	TGTGCCAGCAGTCCTACGGGGAATGAGCAGTTCTTC	CASSPTGNEQFF
.	TRBD2	TRBV19	TRBJ2-1	TGTGCCAGTAGTACCAAGCGGGAGGCACTCCCCTCCTACAATGAGCAGTTCTTC	CASSTKREALPSYNEQFF
few	TRBD2	TRBV27	TRBJ2-7	TGTGCCAGCAGCCCTAGCGGAACCTACGAGCAGTACTTC	CASSPSGTYEQYF
.	TRBD1	TRBV7-8	TRBJ1-2	TGTGCCAGCAGCTTAGTCGGACAGGCCTATGGCTACACCTTC	CASSLVGQAYGYTF
.	TRBD2	TRBV5-6	TRBJ2-7	TGTGCCAGCAGCACGCCGGGACTAGCGGAACCCTACGAGCAGTACTTC	CASSTPGLAEPYEQYF
.	.	TRBV11-3	TRBJ2-1	TGTGCCAGCAGCTTCGGCGGGTCCTCCTACAATGAGCAGTTCTTC	CASSFGGSSYNEQFF
once	.	TRBV6-5	TRBJ2-3	TGTGCCAGCAGGAGCAGCACAGATACGCAGTATTTT	CASRSSTDTQYF
few	TRBD1	TRBV6-5	TRBJ1-3	TGTGCCAGCAGCCCCCAGGGGGCCCGGCACACCATATATTTT	CASSPQGARHTIYF
.	TRBD2	TRBV19	TRBJ2-1	TGTGCCAGTAGTATAGGGGTACGCGGGAGGTCCCATGAGCAGTTCTTC	CASSIGVRGRSHEQFF
.	.	TRBV5-1	TRBJ2-1	TGCGCCAGCAGCTTGAGAGGGACCTACAATGAGCAGTTCTTC	CASSLRGTYNEQFF
once	TRBD1	TRBV5-1	TRBJ1-1	TGCGCCAGCAGCCTAGAGACAGGGACCACTGAAGCTTTCTTT	CASSLETGTTEAFF
.	.	TRBV5-8	TRBJ2-2	TGTGCCAGCAGCTTGGGACGGGGGTCAGCCACCGGGGAGCTGTTTTTT	CASSLGRGSATGELFF
.	TRBD2	TRBV7-9	TRBJ2-5	TGTGCCAGCAGAGTAGCGGGGATCCAAGAGACCCAGTACTTC	CASRVAGIQETQYF
.	TRBD1	TRBV2	TRBJ2-4	TGTGCCACCTCAGGGGGCTTGGGGGCCAAAAACATTCAGTACTTC	CATSGGLGAKNIQYF
.	.	TRBV3-1/TRBV3-2	TRBJ2-2	TGTGCCAGCAGCCAAGGTGTCGGGGGGCGTTACACCGGGGAGCTGTTTTTT	CASSQGVGGRYTGELFF
.	TRBD1	TRBV15	TRBJ2-2	TGTGCCACCAGCAGAGATCTGACAGGGATCGCGAACACCGGGGAGCTGTTTTTT	CATSRDLTGIANTGELFF
.	.	TRBV28	TRBJ1-2	TGTGCCAGCAGTTTACCGTCGCGGGGGCGAGCGGGCGGCTACACCTTC	CASSLPSRGRAGGYTF
.	.	TRBV5-1	TRBJ1-5	TGCGCCAGCAGCTTGGAGGGCAGGCGCTCGGGACAGCCCCAGCATTTT	CASSLEGRRSGQPQHF
.	TRBD2	TRBV2	TRBJ2-7	TGTGCCAGCAAGTTTGCCTCAGCGGGAAACTACGAGCAGTACTTC	CASKFASAGNYEQYF
.	TRBD2	TRBV4-3	TRBJ2-7	TGCGCCAGCAGCCAAGAGTCTAGCGGGACCTACGAGCAGTACTTC	CASSQESSGTYEQYF
once	TRBD2	TRBV6-1	TRBJ2-5	TGTGCCAGCAGTGATGACCGGGGGGGCCGGTGGGTGGCCCAGTACTTC	CASSDDRGGRWVAQYF